Reported below is one T cell receptor beta chain. The source of the sample is a study of cytomegalovirus exposure and HLA in healthy donors. Sequencing was performed with immunoSEQ multiplex PCR; in TCRdb, only in-frame clones are kept and a portion is missing. The table includes approximately 97,000 clones, about 94% detected once. Germline assignment: CDR1 SQVTM and CDR2 ANQGSEA. The junction had 9 bases not matched to a gene; V was cut back by 5 bases and J by 6 bases. The CDR3 length is 13 residues. This clonotype was sampled from a woman aged 30 to 39 in good health and CMV-seropositive. The sequenced material came from PBMCs. The chain carries TRBV29-1 and TRBJ2-7, with 8 bases identical to TRBD1. The CDR3 sequence: CSVYWTGPSEQYF. CDR3 DNA sequence: TGCAGCGTTTACTGGACAGGGCCCTCCGAGCAGTACTTC.